Listed below are T cell receptor beta chains from one sample, sequenced in a study of shared clonotypes between healthy human individuals. Clones were sequenced by immunoSEQ multiplex PCR, and TCRdb holds only the in-frame ones, with some missing. Of about 2.2 million clones listed, about 93% were seen once; the top ten hold more than 1.5%. The sample was naive CD8+ T cells from PBMCs. These receptors were taken from a man younger than 30 in good health. Some clones in this sample may be carry-over from other donors' samples. Each CDR3 is given with its conserved first and last residue. D genes are given only for firm matches. For some rows the clone size is stated as once, few or many, or as a class when expanded; others skip it.

j_gene,d_gene,abundance,v_gene,CDR3nt,CDR3aa
TRBJ2-7,-,-,TRBV7-6,TGTGCCAGCAGCGCGGGATTTGGACTCTACGAGCAGTACTTC,CASSAGFGLYEQYF
TRBJ2-2,-,-,TRBV2,TGTGCCAACCAACTAAGCACCGGGGAGCTGTTTTTT,CANQLSTGELFF
TRBJ2-3,-,-,TRBV5-6,TGTGCCAGCAGCTTAAACGGATTTGCAGATACGCAGTATTTT,CASSLNGFADTQYF
TRBJ1-5,-,-,TRBV28,TGTGCCAGCACTACCCCGGGGCCCCAGCATTTT,CASTTPGPQHF
TRBJ2-7,-,-,TRBV7-9,TGTGCCAGCAGCGATCTAGCGTTCTCCTACGAGCAGTACTTC,CASSDLAFSYEQYF
TRBJ2-1,-,-,TRBV28,TGTGCCAGCAGTCCCGCGCTTGGTAATGAGCAGTTCTTC,CASSPALGNEQFF
TRBJ2-1,-,-,TRBV19,TGTGCCAGTCTGGGGAGAGGATTTTACAATGAGCAGTTCTTC,CASLGRGFYNEQFF
TRBJ1-2,TRBD1,-,TRBV10-3,TGTGCCACCTCCCTAGACAGGGTGTATGGCTACACCTTC,CATSLDRVYGYTF
TRBJ1-2,TRBD1,-,TRBV28,TGTGCCAGCACTCTCCTCCGGGACAGGGACTATGGCTACACCTTC,CASTLLRDRDYGYTF
TRBJ2-4,TRBD1,-,TRBV6-5,TGTGCCAGCAGGCTGGGACAGGGATTCGACATTCAGTACTTC,CASRLGQGFDIQYF
TRBJ2-1,-,-,TRBV7-8,TGTGCCAGCAGCTCTGCTGAGGGCAGGGCTGTCGGCAATGAGCAGTTCTTC,CASSSAEGRAVGNEQFF
TRBJ1-3,TRBD1,-,TRBV28,TGTGCCAGCGGCACAGGGGCTGGAAACACCATATATTTT,CASGTGAGNTIYF
TRBJ2-2,-,-,TRBV2,TGTGCCAGCAGTGGCCCCACGGGGCGGGAGAACACCGGGGAGCTGTTTTTT,CASSGPTGRENTGELFF
TRBJ2-7,-,-,TRBV29-1,TGCAGCGTTCCAGGCCTCGGGGGTACTGCCTACGAGCAGTACTTC,CSVPGLGGTAYEQYF
TRBJ2-7,-,-,TRBV27,TGTGCCAGCAGTTTCCGTGGGAGTGGTTCCTACGAGCAGTACTTC,CASSFRGSGSYEQYF
TRBJ1-2,TRBD1,-,TRBV28,TGTGCCAGCCACTTAGGGACAGGGGTTCACTATGGCTACACCTTC,CASHLGTGVHYGYTF
TRBJ2-5,-,-,TRBV27,TGTGCCAGCAGCCCTGGGAGTTTCTGGGAGACCCAGTACTTC,CASSPGSFWETQYF
TRBJ2-5,-,-,TRBV29-1,TGCAGCGCGGCAGGGGTCCAAGAGACCCAGTACTTC,CSAAGVQETQYF
TRBJ1-2,-,-,TRBV5-1,TGCGCCAGCAGCTTGGAAGTCAGAGATCCCTATGGCTACACCTTC,CASSLEVRDPYGYTF
TRBJ2-7,-,-,TRBV5-5,TGTGCCAGCAGCTTGTCGTCCTCCTACGAGCAGTACTTC,CASSLSSSYEQYF
TRBJ2-5,-,-,TRBV2,TGTGCCACCGAAGTGGGGGGCGAGACCCAGTACTTC,CATEVGGETQYF
TRBJ2-7,-,-,TRBV27,TGTGCCAGCAGTTTGAGCGGGTCACCCTACGAGCAGTACTTC,CASSLSGSPYEQYF
TRBJ1-2,-,-,TRBV27,TGTGCCAGCAGTTTAACAGGGATCCATGGCTACACCTTC,CASSLTGIHGYTF
TRBJ1-2,-,-,TRBV15,TGTGCCACCAGCAGAGATGAGCTAGGGGCCTACTATGGCTACACCTTC,CATSRDELGAYYGYTF
TRBJ2-7,-,-,TRBV5-5,TGTGCCAGCAGCTTGTCGGGCACGGTCTCCTACGAGCAGTACTTC,CASSLSGTVSYEQYF
TRBJ1-2,-,-,TRBV6-8,TGTGCCAGCAGCCCTGGGTCCTATGGCTACACCTTC,CASSPGSYGYTF
TRBJ2-5,-,-,TRBV28,TGTGCCAGCAGGCCGCGAGGGGCGCGGGAGACCCAGTACTTC,CASRPRGARETQYF
TRBJ2-2,TRBD2,-,TRBV11-2,TGTGCCAGCAGCTTCGGACTAGCGGGAGCCGGGGAGCTGTTTTTT,CASSFGLAGAGELFF
TRBJ2-7,-,-,TRBV15,TGTGCCACCAGCTCGGATGTAGGCAGCTCCTACGAGCAGTACTTC,CATSSDVGSSYEQYF
TRBJ1-3,-,-,TRBV2,TGTGCCAGCTGGGGTTCCGTTAGTAGACCTGGAAACACCATATATTTT,CASWGSVSRPGNTIYF
TRBJ1-5,TRBD1,once,TRBV28,TGTGCCAGCAGTTTTAGGTTACAGGGGTTAGGAGCGGATCAGCCCCAGCATTTT,CASSFRLQGLGADQPQHF
TRBJ2-2,-,-,TRBV19,TGTGCCAGTATTCGGGCCGGGGAGCTGTTTTTT,CASIRAGELFF
TRBJ2-7,-,-,TRBV27,TGTGCCAGCTCGGGGAAATCGGCCTACGAGCAGTACTTC,CASSGKSAYEQYF
TRBJ2-3,TRBD1,-,TRBV7-9,TGTGCCAGCAGCTTAGCGGAAGGGACAGGAGATACGCAGTATTTT,CASSLAEGTGDTQYF
TRBJ2-1,-,-,TRBV7-9,TGTGCCAGCAGCTTAGTCCCTCCCCACAATGAGCAGTTCTTC,CASSLVPPHNEQFF
TRBJ2-3,TRBD2,-,TRBV5-1,TGCGCCAGCAGCTTGGCTAGCGGAACAGCTAGCACAGATACGCAGTATTTT,CASSLASGTASTDTQYF
TRBJ1-1,-,-,TRBV7-3,TGTGCCAGCAACTCAGATTTGGGGACCACTGAAGCTTTCTTT,CASNSDLGTTEAFF
TRBJ2-2,-,-,TRBV28,TGTGCCAGCAGTCTCGTCCGGTCTGGACCCGGGGAGCTGTTTTTT,CASSLVRSGPGELFF
TRBJ2-7,-,-,TRBV5-8,TGTGCCAGCAGCCTGGATGATTACTACGAGCAGTACTTC,CASSLDDYYEQYF
TRBJ2-7,TRBD2,-,TRBV9,TGTGCCAGCAGCGCGGGGACTACCTACGAGCAGTACTTC,CASSAGTTYEQYF
TRBJ2-1,-,-,TRBV9,TGTGCCAGCAGCGGGACAGGACTAGAACCTCAGTTCTTC,CASSGTGLEPQFF
TRBJ2-1,TRBD2,-,TRBV9,TGTGCCAGCAGCGTAGACTGGGCGGGAGGGCCGGGGAATGAGCAGTTCTTC,CASSVDWAGGPGNEQFF
TRBJ2-2,-,-,TRBV2,TGTGCCAGCAGTGACAGGGAGGTCACCGGGGAGCTGTTTTTT,CASSDREVTGELFF
TRBJ2-1,TRBD2,-,TRBV7-3,TGTGCCAGCAGCTTACGCGGGGGTAGCGAGAGCTACAATGAGCAGTTCTTC,CASSLRGGSESYNEQFF
TRBJ1-5,-,-,TRBV28,TGTGCCAGCAGTTTACTTGTAGAAGGCGGCGACCAGCCCCAGCATTTT,CASSLLVEGGDQPQHF
TRBJ2-1,-,-,TRBV29-1,TGCAGCGGCGACGGGGAGACTTACAATGAGCAGTTCTTC,CSGDGETYNEQFF
TRBJ1-2,-,-,TRBV6-5,TGTGCCAGCAGTTACGGTGAAGGGGCGAACTATGGCTACACCTTC,CASSYGEGANYGYTF
TRBJ2-7,TRBD1,-,TRBV19,TGTGCCACCTCGGACAGGAGCTCCTACGAGCAGTACTTC,CATSDRSSYEQYF
TRBJ2-1,-,-,TRBV5-4,TGTGCCAGCAGCCCCCCGGGGACTCCGGTTCACAATGAGCAGTTCTTC,CASSPPGTPVHNEQFF
TRBJ2-7,-,-,TRBV7-9,TGTGCCAGCAGCTTAAGCAGCTACCTCTACGAGCAGTACTTC,CASSLSSYLYEQYF